A selection of T cell receptor beta chains follows, all from one sample in a study of blood T cells in healthy people across ages. MiXCR, applied by TCRdb to the 5' RACE reads, yields one record per CDR3 protein. The sample carries 800,000 or so distinct CDR3 sequences, about 47% recorded once. Material: blood. All receptors derive from a man older than 75 in good health. Each CDR3 is given with its conserved first and last residue. The D gene is left open where the match is weak. Where a row states a size, it is once, few, many or the class of an expanded clone; other rows omit it.

D gene	V gene	J gene	clone size	CDR3 protein	CDR3 DNA
TRBD1	TRBV5-1	TRBJ2-1	.	CASSWDREQFF	TGCGCCAGCAGCTGGGACAGGGAGCAGTTCTTC
TRBD1	TRBV18	TRBJ2-7	few	CASSPETTGAPYEQYF	TGTGCCAGCTCACCCGAAACGACAGGGGCCCCCTACGAGCAGTACTTC
TRBD2	TRBV6-4	TRBJ2-1	.	CASSGAGLAHNEQFF	TGTGCCAGCTCCGGTGCGGGACTAGCACACAATGAGCAGTTCTTC
TRBD2	TRBV5-1	TRBJ2-1	.	CASSWGPAGVTYEQFF	TGCGCCAGCTCCTGGGGTCCAGCGGGAGTTACCTACGAGCAGTTCTTC
TRBD2	TRBV10-2	TRBJ2-5	.	CASSEWLAGRETQYF	TGCGCCAGCAGTGAGTGGCTAGCGGGAAGAGAGACCCAGTACTTC
.	TRBV10-3	TRBJ2-5	.	CAISAGTTGQETQYF	TGTGCCATCAGTGCAGGGACAACCGGTCAAGAGACCCAGTACTTC
.	TRBV3-1	TRBJ2-1	many	CASSDVGGPTGEQFF	TGTGCCAGCAGCGACGTGGGGGGCCCTACCGGTGAGCAGTTCTTC
.	TRBV12-3/TRBV12-4	TRBJ1-5	.	CASNPRGKRDNQPQHF	TGTGCCAGCAACCCTCGGGGCAAGCGGGACAATCAGCCCCAGCATTTT
.	TRBV5-1	TRBJ2-7	.	CASSLYGDLGEQYF	TGCGCCAGCAGCTTGTATGGGGATCTGGGAGAGCAGTACTTC
.	TRBV7-2	TRBJ2-3	.	CASSWGWKSTDTQYF	TGTGCCAGCAGCTGGGGGTGGAAAAGCACAGATACGCAGTATTTT
.	TRBV4-3	TRBJ1-1	.	CASSQVVDTEAFF	TGCGCCAGCAGCCAAGTTGTCGACACTGAAGCTTTCTTT
.	TRBV15	TRBJ2-5	.	CATSIDRNQGTQYF	TGTGCCACCAGCATCGACAGAAACCAAGGGACCCAGTACTTC